The rows below give T cell receptor beta chains drawn from one sample of a study of blood T cell repertoires in COVID-19. The data were produced by immunoSEQ multiplex PCR, yet TCRdb's version contains in-frame clones alone and is incomplete. The profile shows roughly 110,000 clones, about 88% of them singletons. Input material: peripheral blood. These TCRs come from a man aged 40-55 years with acute or convalescent COVID-19. CDR3s include the opening cysteine and the closing phenylalanine or tryptophan. The D gene is left open where the match is weak. A row's size may be missing; if present it is once, few, many or a size class.

v_gene	d_gene	abundance	j_gene	CDR3aa	CDR3nt
TRBV6-5	TRBD1	-	TRBJ2-7	CASSYGGTGDYEQYF	TGTGCCAGCAGTTACGGGGGGACAGGGGACTACGAGCAGTACTTC
TRBV4-2	TRBD1	-	TRBJ1-1	CASSRDRTSNTEAFF	TGTGCCAGCAGCAGGGACAGGACATCGAACACTGAAGCTTTCTTT
TRBV11-3	TRBD1	-	TRBJ2-7	CASSLRSGGVVEQYF	TGTGCCAGCAGCTTACGGTCAGGGGGCGTCGTCGAGCAGTACTTC
TRBV30	TRBD2	-	TRBJ2-1	CAWGPLGLAGVGEQFF	TGTGCCTGGGGACCCCTGGGACTAGCGGGAGTAGGCGAGCAGTTCTTC
TRBV27	-	-	TRBJ2-1	CASSGSGPPYNEQFF	TGTGCCAGCAGCGGGTCCGGTCCCCCCTACAATGAGCAGTTCTTC
TRBV25-1	TRBD1	-	TRBJ1-1	CASSDWAGGSTEAFF	TGTGCCAGCAGTGATTGGGCAGGGGGATCGACTGAAGCTTTCTTT
TRBV15	-	-	TRBJ2-2	CATSRDLPSVDGELFF	TGTGCCACCAGCAGAGATCTGCCTAGCGTTGACGGGGAGCTGTTTTTT
TRBV6-2/TRBV6-3	TRBD1	-	TRBJ1-6	CASSYPPLTGGSSPLHF	TGTGCCAGCAGTTACCCCCCCCTTACAGGGGGTAGTTCACCCCTCCACTTT
TRBV2	TRBD1	-	TRBJ2-3	CASSKDRGPTDTQYF	TGTGCCAGCAGTAAAGACAGGGGGCCCACAGATACGCAGTATTTT
TRBV7-2	-	-	TRBJ2-1	CASSFRGTHNEQFF	TGTGCCAGCAGCTTTCGAGGGACACACAATGAGCAGTTCTTC
TRBV19	TRBD2	-	TRBJ2-1	CASSIDLGRVGNEQFF	TGTGCCAGTAGTATAGATCTGGGGAGGGTTGGGAATGAGCAGTTCTTC
TRBV4-2	TRBD2	-	TRBJ2-7	CASSPPPASGSSYEQYF	TGTGCCAGCAGCCCTCCCCCGGCTAGCGGGAGCTCCTACGAGCAGTACTTC
TRBV7-9	-	many	TRBJ2-7	CASSLDGWSSYEQYF	TGTGCCAGCAGCTTAGACGGGTGGAGCTCCTACGAGCAGTACTTC
TRBV18	-	-	TRBJ1-1	CASSPFKGDTEAFF	TGTGCCAGCTCACCATTTAAAGGGGACACTGAAGCTTTCTTT
TRBV2	TRBD2	-	TRBJ2-7	CASGREGSSYEQYF	TGTGCCAGCGGGCGGGAGGGGAGCTCCTACGAGCAGTACTTC
TRBV7-9	TRBD2	-	TRBJ2-7	CASSSSSGPYEQYF	TGTGCCAGCAGCTCATCTAGCGGACCCTACGAGCAGTACTTC
TRBV5-1	TRBD2	-	TRBJ2-7	CASSPVGSGSDEQYF	TGCGCCAGCAGCCCGGTAGGTAGCGGGAGTGACGAGCAGTACTTC
TRBV15	TRBD1	-	TRBJ2-5	CATSEGATVGETQYF	TGTGCCACCAGCGAGGGGGCCACGGTCGGGGAGACCCAGTACTTC
TRBV2	TRBD1	few	TRBJ1-6	CASRAGTGRVSPLHF	TGTGCCAGCAGGGCCGGGACAGGGAGAGTATCACCCCTCCACTTT
TRBV24-1	TRBD2	once	TRBJ2-7	CATSPSGKSEQYF	TGTGCCACCAGCCCTAGCGGGAAGTCCGAGCAGTACTTC
TRBV4-2	TRBD1	once	TRBJ2-3	CASSHRDRGRWINTQYF	TGTGCCAGCAGCCACCGGGACAGGGGGCGTTGGATTAATACGCAGTATTTT
TRBV7-8	-	-	TRBJ2-7	CASSTGLNEQYF	TGTGCCAGCAGCACCGGACTAAACGAGCAGTACTTC
TRBV28	TRBD1	-	TRBJ2-6	CASSPQGAGANVLTF	TGTGCCAGCAGTCCACAGGGGGCTGGGGCCAACGTCCTGACTTTC
TRBV18	-	-	TRBJ1-1	CASSPNGRDGTEAFF	TGTGCCAGCTCACCCAACGGGAGGGACGGCACTGAAGCTTTCTTT
TRBV25-1	-	-	TRBJ2-5	CASSDPRHPQETQYF	TGTGCCAGCAGTGACCCCAGACATCCCCAAGAGACCCAGTACTTC
TRBV20-1	TRBD1	-	TRBJ2-7	CSASVLGQGVYEQYF	TGCAGTGCTAGTGTATTAGGTCAGGGGGTTTACGAGCAGTACTTC
TRBV18	-	-	TRBJ1-5	CASSLSRQFNQPQHF	TGTGCCAGCTCACTTTCTAGACAGTTCAATCAGCCCCAGCATTTT
TRBV5-1	-	-	TRBJ2-1	CASSLGVASYNEQFF	TGCGCCAGCAGCTTGGGGGTAGCGTCCTACAATGAGCAGTTCTTC
TRBV27	-	-	TRBJ2-7	CASSPAGLHEQYF	TGTGCCAGCAGCCCTGCGGGGCTCCACGAGCAGTACTTC
TRBV13	TRBD1	once	TRBJ2-3	CASSRTGRSTDTQYF	TGTGCCAGCAGCAGGACAGGGCGGAGCACAGATACGCAGTATTTT
TRBV7-8	-	-	TRBJ1-6	CASSFARGSVGGESPLHF	TGTGCCAGCAGCTTCGCTAGGGGTTCAGTAGGTGGCGAATCACCCCTCCACTTT
TRBV4-1	-	-	TRBJ2-3	CASSQDNQGGDTQYF	TGCGCCAGCAGCCAAGATAATCAGGGAGGTGATACGCAGTATTTT
TRBV2	-	-	TRBJ1-2	CASSVQGSNYGYTF	TGTGCCAGCAGTGTGCAAGGGAGTAACTATGGCTACACCTTC
TRBV20-1	TRBD2	-	TRBJ2-7	CSASSGRTAYEQYF	TGCAGTGCAAGTAGCGGGAGGACGGCCTACGAGCAGTACTTC
TRBV5-1	-	-	TRBJ1-6	CASSLARENSPLHF	TGCGCCAGCAGCTTGGCTCGCGAAAATTCACCCCTCCACTTT
TRBV18	TRBD1	-	TRBJ2-5	CASSGTGKETQYF	TGTGCCAGCTCGGGGACAGGTAAAGAGACCCAGTACTTC
TRBV9	-	-	TRBJ1-6	CASSPLPGHNSPLHF	TGTGCCAGCAGCCCTTTGCCCGGTCATAATTCACCCCTCCACTTT
TRBV12-5	-	-	TRBJ2-5	CASGSRLQNRGTQYF	TGTGCTAGTGGTTCCCGACTCCAAAACCGGGGGACCCAGTACTTC
TRBV19	TRBD2	-	TRBJ2-3	CASSPRPGGATTDTQYF	TGTGCCAGTAGTCCTCGGCCGGGAGGGGCTACTACAGATACGCAGTATTTT
TRBV7-9	TRBD1	-	TRBJ2-4	CASSGGTGTVDIQYF	TGTGCCAGCAGCGGGGGAACCGGGACAGTTGACATTCAGTACTTC
TRBV19	TRBD1	few	TRBJ1-1	CASSRTGGVTEAFF	TGTGCCAGTAGCCGGACAGGGGGTGTCACTGAAGCTTTCTTT
TRBV11-1	-	-	TRBJ2-2	CASSLWQGKSGELFF	TGTGCCAGCAGCTTATGGCAGGGGAAATCCGGGGAGCTGTTTTTT